These 9 T cell receptor beta chains were sequenced from one sample in a study of CD8+ T cells in alopecia areata. Extracted RNA was reverse transcribed into cDNA, the sequencing template. TCRdb's table, derived via immunoSEQ multiplex PCR, lists solely in-frame clones and lacks some. This repertoire holds 200,000 to 300,000 clones, and none appear only once. Pooled cutaneous lymph node cells were sorted using CD4, CD8alpha, NKG2D, NKG2ACE and other markers. Sequencing was carried out using CD4+ T cells sorted from a lymph node. Receptors were obtained from a C3H/HeJ mouse with alopecia areata. These mice share the MHC haplotype H2-k.

This clone has at least ten counts. Gene names denote mouse genes. The read finishes 4 residues shy of the CDR3 end, and the germline J gene is used to complete it. Other nucleotide sequences in the sample specify the same CDR3. This chain links TRBV13-2 with TRBJ1-2; 7 bases agree with TRBD1. This CDR3 has 14 amino acids. The germline V gene encodes CDR1 NNHNN and CDR2 SYGAGS (reference sequence). The V segment lost 3 bases and the J segment 0 bases; nucleotides outside the gene matches: 2. CDR3 bases read: TGTGCCAGCGGTGCCGGGACAGCAAACTCC. Encoded protein: CASGAGTANS. The CDR3 reads in full as CASGAGTANSDYTF.

The sample holds a few counts of this clone. The genes and germline here are from mouse. The missing CDR3 end, 4 residues past where the read stops, is filled in from the germline J gene. The V gene is TRBV14, the J gene TRBJ2-4; TRBD1 is a possible D gene (6 bases). Trimming removed 5 bases from V and 0 bases from J, with 10 bases in between. Germline values: CDR1 SGHDT, CDR2 FRDEAV. The CDR3 sequence is 14 residues long. The covered CDR3 bases are TGTGCCAGCAGAGCCGGGACAAGTCAAAAC. Amino acids: CASRAGTSQN. The full CDR3 reads CASRAGTSQNTLYF.

This clone has more than one count but fewer than ten. Gene names and germline refer to mouse. The read ends 4 residues shy of where the CDR3 ends; the end is completed using the germline J gene. The V call is TRBV17, the J call TRBJ2-1; TRBD2 aligns across 10 bases. The CDR3 is made up of 14 amino acids. Trimming at V came to 1 base and at J to 6 bases, leaving 0 bases not matched to a gene. The germline gives CDR1 MNHDT, CDR2 YYDKIL. CDR3: CASSRGLGGAEQFF. CDR3 DNA, as far as it was read: TGTGCTAGCAGTAGAGGACTGGGGGGTGCT.

This clone was recorded many times. The genes are named according to mouse. Read coverage stops 4 residues before the CDR3 terminus; the germline J gene supplies the remainder. This chain links TRBV17 with TRBJ1-1; 8 bases map to TRBD1. Germline CDR1 is MNHDT and CDR2 is YYDKIL. The CDR3 is made up of 13 amino acids. The CDR3 is CASSRNRGTEVFF. Partial CDR3 DNA: TGTGCTAGCAGTAGGAACAGGGGGACA.

Comment on this clone: This could be a read error, since a much larger clone is one nucleotide away. The genes and germline here are from mouse. From the germline J gene comes the end of the CDR3, since the read stops 4 residues before it. Distinct nucleotide sequences in the sample also encode this CDR3. The chain couples TRBV13-2 to TRBJ2-1; 7 positions match TRBD1. The trim removed 5 bases at V and 3 bases at J, leaving 2 bases unmatched. The germline CDR1 and CDR2 sequences are NNHNN and SYGAGS (reference sequence). The CDR3 is made up of 13 amino acids. CDR3 loop: CASGRDSYAEQFF. CDR3 bases read: TGTGCCAGCGGCCGGGACAGCTATGCT.

This clone was picked up a small number of times. The genes are named according to mouse. The read stops 3 residues short of the end of the CDR3; the missing end is completed from the germline J gene. The same CDR3 arises from other DNA sequences in this sample as well. This chain connects TRBV19 to TRBJ1-6; D is uncertain. TRBJ1-6 is annotated as an ORF whose role is uncertain. CDR1 and CDR2 from the germline V gene are FNHDT and SITEND (reference sequence). This CDR3 has 15 amino acids. Deletions cut 1 base from V and 0 bases from J, with 5 bases between. CDR3 DNA, as far as it was read: TGTGCCAGCAGTATAACACATTCCTATAATTCGCCC. As protein: CASSITHSYNSP. The entire CDR3 sequence reads CASSITHSYNSPLYF.

This clone has just a few counts. Gene names denote mouse genes. From the germline J gene comes the end of the CDR3, since the read stops 4 residues before it. V and J are TRBV13-3 and TRBJ2-2; D is unresolved. Trimming stripped 5 bases from V and 0 bases from J, with 8 bases between. The CDR3 spans 14 residues. Germline loops: CDR1 NNHDY, CDR2 SYVADS. Partial CDR3 DNA: TGTGCCAGCAGAAAGACAACAAACACCGGG. Its translation: CASRKTTNTG. The entire CDR3 protein reads CASRKTTNTGQLYF.

This clone was recorded at least ten times. The genes and germline here are from mouse. Coverage ceases 4 residues before the CDR3 finishes, and the germline J gene fills in the end. The J gene is TRBJ2-5, the V gene TRBV17, with 8 bases that match TRBD2. This CDR3 is built from 14 residues. The germline gives CDR1 MNHDT, CDR2 YYDKIL. The CDR3 is CASSKTGARDTQYF. The sequenced CDR3 bases are TGTGCTAGCAGTAAGACTGGGGCGAGGGAC. Complete variable domain (other parts from reference TRBV17 and TRBJ2-5): DTTVKQNPRYKLARVGKPVNLICSQTMNHDTMYWYQKKPNQAPKLLLFYYDKILNREADTFEKFQSSRPNNSFCSLYIGSAGLEYSAMYLCASSKTGARDTQYFGPGTRLLVL.

This clone was observed a handful of times. Germline and genes here are mouse. The DNA ends 4 residues before the CDR3 does, and the rest of the CDR3 is filled in from the germline J gene. Distinct nucleotide sequences in the sample also encode this CDR3. This chain uses TRBV1 with TRBJ1-2, with D possibly matching TRBD1 (6 bases). This CDR3 has 14 amino acids. Germline V CDR1 and CDR2: NSQYPW, LRSPGD (reference sequence). V dropped 2 bases and J dropped 2 bases, with 9 bases sitting between them. This CDR3 is CTCSARQGNSDYTF. The CDR3 bases that were read are TGCACCTGCAGTGCACGGCAGGGGAACTCC.